These 30 T cell receptor beta chains were all obtained from the same sample, sequenced in a study of shared clonotypes between healthy human individuals. Using immunoSEQ multiplex PCR, the repertoire was profiled, and TCRdb retains in-frame clones only, with some absent. The sample yields 2 million to 3 million clones, approximately 92% seen once. The sequenced material came from naive CD4+ T cells sorted from blood. Regarding subset: CD45RA+ positively selected. These receptors were taken from a young man in good health.

The V gene is TRBV6-1, the J gene TRBJ1-6; 7 nucleotides line up with TRBD1. The CDR3 is 14 amino acids. Per germline, CDR1 MNHNS and CDR2 SASEGT. Trimming at V came to 5 bases and at J to 7 bases, leaving 5 bases not matched to a gene. In nucleotides, the CDR3 is TGTGCCAGCAGTAGGGACAGTGGAAATTCACCCCTCCACTTT. Residues: CASSRDSGNSPLHF.

The chain joins TRBV5-1 to TRBJ1-1, with 7 bases matching TRBD1. The CDR3 sequence is 14 residues long. Germline V gene data show CDR1 as SGHRS and CDR2 as YFSETQ. Trimming removed 4 bases from V and 1 base from J; junction bases left unmatched: 4. The chain's CDR3 is CASSQDRQNTEAFF. Written as DNA, the CDR3 is TGCGCCAGCAGCCAGGACAGGCAGAACACTGAAGCTTTCTTT. Based on the CDR3 plus reference TRBV5-1 and TRBJ1-1, the full variable domain is KAGVTQTPRYLIKTRGQQVTLSCSPISGHRSVSWYQQTPGQGLQFLFEYFSETQRNKGNFPGRFSGRQFSNSRSEMNVSTLELGDSALYLCASSQDRQNTEAFFGQGTRLTVV.

The chain couples TRBV19 to TRBJ1-6; D is perhaps TRBD1 (6 bases). Trimming removed 0 bases from V and 7 bases from J, with 10 bases in between. This CDR3 contains 15 residues. Per germline, CDR1 LNHDA and CDR2 SQIVND (reference sequence). The CDR3 nucleotides are TGTGCCAGTAGTATAGATACAGGGAGGAATTCACCCCTCCACTTT. This sequence encodes CASSIDTGRNSPLHF.

The chain uses TRBV19 and TRBJ1-1, with TRBD1 matching 7 bases. The CDR3 is 15 amino acids. Germline V gene lookup returns CDR1 LNHDA and CDR2 SQIVND (reference sequence). J was trimmed by 3 bases and V by 5 bases; bases with no gene match: 9. This chain's CDR3 is CASSEGQLEYTEAFF. CDR3 DNA sequence: TGTGCCAGTAGTGAGGGACAGCTTGAGTACACTGAAGCTTTCTTT.

The chain links TRBV30 to TRBJ2-7; the match to TRBD1 covers 11 bases. The trim removed 4 bases at V and 2 bases at J, leaving 4 bases unmatched. Germline V lookup: CDR1 GTSNPN, CDR2 SVGIG (reference sequence). The CDR3 is made up of 14 amino acids. The CDR3 here is CAWTRTGGAYEQYF. CDR3 sequence (DNA): TGTGCCTGGACCCGGACAGGGGGCGCCTACGAGCAGTACTTC.

This chain joins TRBV2 and TRBJ2-3; D is unclear. The CDR3 consists of 15 residues. The V gene lost 2 bases and the J gene lost 0 bases, with 9 bases spanning the gap. The germline gives CDR1 SNHLY, CDR2 FYNNEI. CDR3 in amino acids: CASSEQLPSTDTQYF. Written as DNA, the CDR3 is TGTGCCAGCAGTGAACAACTACCAAGCACAGATACGCAGTATTTT.

The V call is TRBV19, the J call TRBJ2-5, with 11 bases aligning to TRBD1. V was pared by 6 bases and J by 3 bases, with 3 bases of the junction left unmatched. The CDR3 contains 14 residues. The germline V gene has CDR1 LNHDA and CDR2 SQIVND (reference sequence). The CDR3 coding sequence is TGTGCCAGTAGGCCGGGACAGGGGGAAGAGACCCAGTACTTC. This gives the protein CASRPGQGEETQYF.

The chain is built from TRBV30 and TRBJ2-5, with unresolved D. Between the trimmed V and J ends, which lost 4 bases and 7 bases, there was a span of 19 bases. From germline, CDR1 is GTSNPN and CDR2 SVGIG (reference sequence). The CDR3 is 14 residues long. The CDR3 here is CAWIRTDEMGTQYF. The CDR3 bases are TGTGCCTGGATAAGAACGGATGAAATGGGGACCCAGTACTTC.

The rearrangement links TRBV7-2 to TRBJ2-5; no clear D. The ends were cut back, 0 bases at V and 1 base at J, with 12 bases in the middle. This CDR3 is built from 16 residues. Looked up from germline, CDR1 is SGHTA and CDR2 is FQGNSA. The CDR3 bases are TGTGCCAGCAGCTTAGCGAGGCAGCTCAGCCAAGAGACCCAGTACTTC. Its translation is CASSLARQLSQETQYF.

The chain's CDR3 is CASSFTGGYEQYF. Written as DNA, the CDR3 is TGTGCCAGCAGCTTTACAGGGGGGTACGAGCAGTACTTC. The chain recombines TRBV11-2 with TRBJ2-7; TRBD1 agrees at 8 bases. The germline gives CDR1 SGHAT, CDR2 FQNNGV. V was pared by 3 bases and J by 4 bases, with 2 bases of the junction left unmatched. This CDR3 region has 13 residues.

This clone was counted a single time. J is TRBJ2-7 and V is TRBV7-9; 9 nucleotides line up with TRBD1. The CDR3 is made up of 14 amino acids. V gave up 5 bases and J gave up 6 bases; unmatched junction bases: 8. Germline-derived CDR1 and CDR2 are SEHNR and FQNEAQ (reference sequence). CDR3 loop: CASSTGTGLGEQYF. The CDR3 nucleotides read TGTGCCAGCAGCACCGGGACAGGGCTCGGCGAGCAGTACTTC.

The J gene is TRBJ1-3, the V gene TRBV5-1; D unclear. The germline gives CDR1 SGHRS, CDR2 YFSETQ. The V end lost 5 bases, the J end lost 3 bases, and 9 bases lay between the germline ends. CDR3 length equals 13 residues. DNA of the CDR3: TGCGCCAGCAGTAAGGGTTATGGAAACACCATATATTTT. It translates to CASSKGYGNTIYF.

This chain links TRBV5-1 with TRBJ2-1; D may be TRBD2 (6 bases). Germline V gene sequence: CDR1 SGHRS, CDR2 YFSETQ. The V and J ends lost 0 bases and 7 bases respectively, with 14 bases between them. This CDR3 has 15 amino acids. CDR3: CASSLARRAENEQFF. In DNA form, the CDR3 reads TGCGCCAGCAGCTTGGCACGGAGGGCCGAGAATGAGCAGTTCTTC.

In this sample, this clone turned up once. This sequence joins TRBV5-5 and TRBJ2-7, with 8 positions matching TRBD1. Germline V gene sequence: CDR1 SGHKS, CDR2 YYEKEE (reference sequence). This CDR3 has 16 residues. Trimming removed 0 bases from V and 3 bases from J; junction bases left unmatched: 8. The chain's CDR3 is CASSLANRDRLYEQYF. In DNA form, the CDR3 reads TGTGCCAGCAGCTTGGCTAACCGGGACAGGCTCTACGAGCAGTACTTC.

The rearrangement joins TRBV28 to TRBJ1-1; tentative D call: TRBD1 (5 bases). The CDR3 runs 14 residues. Per germline, CDR1 MDHEN and CDR2 SYDVKM. The V gene lost 5 bases and the J gene lost 2 bases, with 12 bases spanning the gap. The CDR3 protein is CASSTGGANTEAFF. CDR3 coding DNA: TGTGCCAGCAGTACCGGAGGGGCTAACACTGAAGCTTTCTTT.

The chain is built from TRBV10-3 and TRBJ2-7, with a weak D call TRBD1 (5 bases). The CDR3 has 14 amino acids. V lost 2 bases and J 3 bases, leaving 11 bases between the germline ends. Germline V lookup: CDR1 ENHRY, CDR2 SYGVKD. In DNA form, the CDR3 reads TGTGCCATCAGTGAGAAGATGGACAACTACGAGCAGTACTTC. It encodes CAISEKMDNYEQYF.

Details on this clone: Mismatch with germline at one junction end may stem from a read error. This chain links TRBV5-1 with TRBJ2-2; D is possibly TRBD2 (5 bases). The CDR3 spans 17 residues. Germline CDR1 reads SGHRS; CDR2 reads YFSETQ. The DNA of the CDR3 is TGCGCCAGCAGCTTGGATTCCTGGGGAGCGAATACCGGGGAGCTGTTTTTT. This gives the protein CASSLDSWGANTGELFF.

The V gene is TRBV5-1, the J gene TRBJ2-5; 8 nucleotides line up with TRBD1. From germline, CDR1 is SGHRS and CDR2 YFSETQ. V lost 5 bases and J lost 5; bases outside the gene matches: 8. The length of the CDR3 is 14 residues. CDR3 loop: CASSPQGAWETQYF. The CDR3 DNA is TGCGCCAGCAGTCCCCAGGGGGCTTGGGAGACCCAGTACTTC.

This chain connects TRBV29-1 to TRBJ1-5; tentative D call: TRBD1 (5 bases). CDR1 and CDR2 from the germline V gene are SQVTM and ANQGSEA. The V end lost 5 bases, the J end lost 3 bases, and 14 bases lay between the germline ends. The CDR3 is 14 residues long. CDR3 DNA: TGCAGCGTTCGGCAGGGCACGAACAATCAGCCCCAGCATTTT. Amino acid sequence: CSVRQGTNNQPQHF.

The genes are TRBV5-1 and TRBJ2-1, with 11 nucleotides matching TRBD2. Losses at the gene ends were 3 bases for V and 7 bases for J; bases not matched to a gene: 9. CDR1 and CDR2 from the germline V gene are SGHRS and YFSETQ. CDR3 length: 16 residues. The CDR3 protein is CASSSDSGGASNEQFF. CDR3 in DNA: TGCGCCAGCAGCTCCGATAGCGGGGGGGCTAGTAATGAGCAGTTCTTC.

V is TRBV7-2 and J is TRBJ2-5; D ambiguous. CDR1 SGHTA and CDR2 FQGNSA come from the germline V gene. V gave up 5 bases and J gave up 4 bases, with 11 bases separating them. The CDR3 spans 13 residues. CDR3 in amino acids: CASSTTRSETQYF. In DNA form, the CDR3 reads TGTGCCAGCAGCACTACCCGATCAGAGACCCAGTACTTC.

The chain employs TRBV2 and TRBJ2-7; no reliable D call. This CDR3 is built from 14 residues. V was pared by 4 bases and J by 5 bases, with 15 bases between. Germline V gene sequence: CDR1 SNHLY, CDR2 FYNNEI. The CDR3 is CASSGGQAHHEQYF. The CDR3, as DNA: TGTGCCAGCAGTGGGGGTCAGGCGCATCACGAGCAGTACTTC.

The chain joins TRBV9 to TRBJ2-5; D might be TRBD1 (6 bases). The J call is doubtful: the DNA matches TRBJ2-7 better. CDR3 length equals 14 residues. Per the germline V gene, CDR1 is SGDLS and CDR2 is YYNGEE. This CDR3 is CASSVYREFYEQYF. DNA of the CDR3: TGTGCCAGCAGCGTATACAGGGAGTTCTACGAGCAGTACTTC.

The chain recombines TRBV6-1 with TRBJ1-2; no clear D gene. Germline V gene data show CDR1 as MNHNS and CDR2 as SASEGT. The CDR3 spans 15 residues. With 1 base removed from V and 4 bases from J, the gap between germline ends came to 13 bases. DNA of the CDR3: TGTGCCAGCAGTGAAGGACATCGGAGTAGCTATGGCTACACCTTC. Its protein product is CASSEGHRSSYGYTF.

The chain uses TRBV19 and TRBJ1-4; D may be TRBD1 (5 bases). The V gene's germline CDR1 is LNHDA and CDR2 SQIVND (reference sequence). Trimming removed 3 bases from V and 2 bases from J, with 10 bases in between. The CDR3 sequence is 15 residues long. The CDR3 is CASSMGGSTNEKLFF. CDR3 coding DNA: TGTGCCAGTAGTATGGGGGGATCCACTAATGAAAAACTGTTTTTT.

V is TRBV11-2 and J is TRBJ1-2; possibly TRBD1 for D (6 bases). V was cut by 6 bases and J by 2 bases, with 16 bases left in between. The length of the CDR3 is 15 residues. CDR1 is SGHAT and CDR2 is FQNNGV in the germline V gene. In DNA form, the CDR3 reads TGTGCCAGCAGAGATTCGAACAGGGACAACTATGGCTACACCTTC. Amino acids: CASRDSNRDNYGYTF.

The chain carries TRBV2 and TRBJ2-7, with TRBD2 matching over 10 bases. The CDR3 length is 16 residues. Germline assignment: CDR1 SNHLY and CDR2 FYNNEI. The V segment lost 2 bases and the J segment 2 bases; nucleotides outside the gene matches: 6. CDR3 DNA sequence: TGTGCCAGCAGTGAACGCGGACTAGCGGAACCCTACGAGCAGTACTTC. As protein: CASSERGLAEPYEQYF.

In this sample, this clone turned up a few times. The chain recombines TRBV2 with TRBJ1-1; the D gene is possibly TRBD1 (5 bases). V was shortened by 4 bases and J by 9 bases, with 15 bases between the two germline ends. The CDR3 extends over 13 amino acids. Germline V gives CDR1 SNHLY, CDR2 FYNNEI. This CDR3 reads CASSARERGKAFF. CDR3 bases: TGTGCCAGCAGTGCCAGGGAAAGAGGTAAAGCTTTCTTT.

V usage is TRBV7-9 and J usage is TRBJ2-3, with D tentatively TRBD1 or TRBD2 (5 bases each). Germline V gives CDR1 SEHNR, CDR2 FQNEAQ (reference sequence). The CDR3 loop spans 16 amino acids. The V end lost 5 bases, the J end lost 2 bases, and 17 bases lay between the germline ends. The chain's CDR3 is CASSPPRGGYTDTQYF. The CDR3 DNA reads as TGTGCCAGCAGCCCGCCCCGGGGCGGTTACACAGATACGCAGTATTTT. Full variable domain (remainder filled in from reference TRBV7-9 and TRBJ2-3): DTGVSQNPRHKITKRGQNVTFRCDPISEHNRLYWYRQTLGQGPEFLTYFQNEAQLEKSRLLSDRFSAERPKGSFSTLEIQRTEQGDSAMYLCASSPPRGGYTDTQYFGPGTRLTVL.

This sequence joins TRBV7-9 and TRBJ1-5, with D possibly TRBD1 on 5 matching bases. Germline V CDR1 and CDR2: SEHNR, FQNEAQ (reference sequence). The CDR3 loop spans 15 amino acids. V lost 5 bases and J 7 bases, leaving 18 bases between the germline ends. The CDR3, as DNA: TGTGCCAGCAGCCCCGGCAGGGAAGGTATCCAGCCCCAGCATTTT. It translates to CASSPGREGIQPQHF.